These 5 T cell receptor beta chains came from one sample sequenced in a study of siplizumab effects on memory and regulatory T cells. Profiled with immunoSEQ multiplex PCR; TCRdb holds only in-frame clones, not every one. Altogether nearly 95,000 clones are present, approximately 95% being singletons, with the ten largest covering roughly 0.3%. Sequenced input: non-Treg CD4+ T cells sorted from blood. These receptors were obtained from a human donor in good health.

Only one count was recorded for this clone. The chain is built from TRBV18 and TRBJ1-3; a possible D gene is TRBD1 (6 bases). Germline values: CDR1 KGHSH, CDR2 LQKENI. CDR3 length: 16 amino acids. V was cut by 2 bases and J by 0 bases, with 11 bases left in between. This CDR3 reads CASSPAQGSSGNTIYF. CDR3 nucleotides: TGTGCCAGCTCACCAGCCCAGGGGTCCTCTGGAAACACCATATATTTT.

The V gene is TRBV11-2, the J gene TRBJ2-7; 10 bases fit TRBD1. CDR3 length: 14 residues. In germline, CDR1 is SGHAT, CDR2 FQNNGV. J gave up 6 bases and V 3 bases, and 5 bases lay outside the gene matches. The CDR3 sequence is CASSLGTGVAEQYF. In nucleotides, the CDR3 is TGTGCCAGCAGCTTGGGGACAGGGGTCGCCGAGCAGTACTTC.

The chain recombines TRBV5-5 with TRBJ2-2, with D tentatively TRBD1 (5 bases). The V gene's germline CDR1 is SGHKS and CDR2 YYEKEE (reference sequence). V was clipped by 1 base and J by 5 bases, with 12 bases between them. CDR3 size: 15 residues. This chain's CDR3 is CASSLLRTSTGELFF. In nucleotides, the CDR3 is TGTGCCAGCAGCTTGCTGAGGACATCAACCGGGGAGCTGTTTTTT.

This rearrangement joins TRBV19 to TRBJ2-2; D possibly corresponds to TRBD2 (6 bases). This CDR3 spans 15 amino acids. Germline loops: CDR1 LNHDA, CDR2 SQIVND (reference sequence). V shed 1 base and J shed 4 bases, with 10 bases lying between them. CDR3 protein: CASSIVEGLTGELFF. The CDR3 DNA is TGTGCCAGTAGTATAGTCGAGGGACTCACCGGGGAGCTGTTTTTT.

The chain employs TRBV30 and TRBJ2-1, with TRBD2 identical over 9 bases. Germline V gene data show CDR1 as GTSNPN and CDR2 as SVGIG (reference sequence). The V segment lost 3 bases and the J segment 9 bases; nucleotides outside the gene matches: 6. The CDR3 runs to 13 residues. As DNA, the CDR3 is TGTGCCTGGAGACTAGCGGGTCTAACTGAGCAGTTCTTC. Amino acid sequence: CAWRLAGLTEQFF.